This T cell receptor beta chain was sequenced for a study of OX40 agonist ivuxolimab in advanced cancers. Study information: The patients' treatment was ivuxolimab, an agonistic anti-OX40 (CD134) antibody.

This CDR3 is 13 amino acids long. CDR1 and CDR2 from the germline V gene are MDHEN and SYDVKM. V lost 5 bases, J lost 0 bases, and 8 bases lay in between. Produced via immunoSEQ multiplex PCR; TCRdb's table is partial and in-frame only. The table lists approximately 90,000 clones, approximately 90% of them singletons. This sequence joins TRBV28 and TRBJ2-7; D is possibly TRBD1 or TRBD2 (5 bases each). This TCR was recovered from an adult with an advanced solid tumor such as melanoma, head and neck, liver or kidney cancer. The sequencing used CD4+ or CD8+ T cells sorted from blood, collected in a trial of the OX40 agonist ivuxolimab. The CDR3: CASSPGASYEQYF. The CDR3 DNA reads TGTGCCAGCAGTCCCGGGGCCTCCTACGAGCAGTACTTC.